The rows below give T cell receptor beta chains drawn from one sample of a study of blood T cell repertoires in COVID-19. The protocol was immunoSEQ multiplex PCR, while the TCRdb copy is restricted to in-frame clones and leaves out a portion. Of roughly 120,000 clones in the sample, approximately 87% were seen once. The sample taken for sequencing was peripheral blood. Receptors were obtained from a man in his 70s who had recovered from COVID-19. CDR3s include the opening cysteine and the closing phenylalanine or tryptophan. D genes are given only for firm matches. Rows give clone size only sometimes, using once, few, many, or a class for an expanded clone.

>TRBD2|TRBJ2-5|-|TRBV4-1
CASSQDPAGGREETQYF
TGCGCCAGCAGCCAAGACCCTGCGGGGGGGAGAGAAGAGACCCAGTACTTC
>-|TRBJ1-1|-|TRBV30
CAWSQTGLNTEAFF
TGTGCCTGGAGTCAGACAGGCCTGAACACTGAAGCTTTCTTT
>TRBD2|TRBJ2-5|-|TRBV5-4
CASSSRTSGETQYF
TGTGCCAGCAGCTCGCGGACTAGCGGTGAGACCCAGTACTTC
>-|TRBJ2-3|-|TRBV3-1/TRBV3-2
CASSQAGATDTQYF
TGTGCCAGCAGCCAAGCGGGAGCTACAGATACGCAGTATTTT
>-|TRBJ2-7|-|TRBV6-1
CASSELVTVGYEQYF
TGTGCCAGCAGTGAACTGGTAACAGTCGGCTACGAGCAGTACTTC
>-|TRBJ1-4|-|TRBV5-6
CASSQGRLGGLFF
TGTGCCAGCAGCCAAGGCAGGTTGGGTGGTCTGTTTTTT
>-|TRBJ2-1|-|TRBV28
CASSFQRNEQFF
TGTGCCAGCAGTTTTCAGCGGAATGAGCAGTTCTTC
>-|TRBJ1-1|few|TRBV18
CASSGTTEAFF
TGTGCCAGCTCAGGCACAACTGAAGCTTTCTTT
>TRBD1|TRBJ1-6|-|TRBV5-4
CASSPDRGNSPLHF
TGTGCCAGCAGCCCAGACAGGGGAAATTCACCCCTCCACTTT
>-|TRBJ2-1|-|TRBV9
CASSVGPTGVNEQFF
TGTGCCAGCAGCGTGGGGCCTACGGGGGTCAATGAGCAGTTCTTC
>TRBD1|TRBJ1-3|-|TRBV18
CASSPGTGNSGNTIYF
TGTGCCAGCTCACCGGGGACAGGGAACTCTGGAAACACCATATATTTT
>-|TRBJ1-5|-|TRBV5-1
CASSQGWGGNQPQHF
TGCGCCAGCAGCCAGGGGTGGGGAGGCAATCAGCCCCAGCATTTT
>-|TRBJ2-3|-|TRBV4-1
CASSQFSSTDTQYF
TGCGCCAGCAGCCAGTTTTCTAGCACAGATACGCAGTATTTT
>TRBD1|TRBJ2-1|-|TRBV29-1
CRAGGNEQFF
TGCAGGGCAGGGGGCAATGAGCAGTTCTTC
>TRBD1|TRBJ2-1|-|TRBV6-6
CATGTGSYNEQFF
TGTGCCACCGGGACAGGGAGTTATAATGAGCAGTTCTTC
>TRBD2|TRBJ2-3|-|TRBV11-3
CASSFGRTDTQYF
TGTGCCAGCAGCTTCGGGAGGACAGATACGCAGTATTTT
>-|TRBJ2-7|-|TRBV2
CASRGEVNLEQYF
TGTGCCAGCAGGGGAGAGGTGAACCTCGAGCAGTACTTC
>-|TRBJ2-2|-|TRBV5-6
CASSPGTLGGELFF
TGTGCCAGCAGCCCCGGGACTCTGGGCGGGGAGCTGTTTTTT
>-|TRBJ2-2|-|TRBV18
CASSPIRNTGELFF
TGTGCCAGCTCACCAATCAGGAACACCGGGGAGCTGTTTTTT
>-|TRBJ2-3|once|TRBV7-2
CASSLGREDTQYF
TGTGCCAGCAGCTTAGGTCGAGAAGATACGCAGTATTTT
>TRBD1|TRBJ2-7|-|TRBV11-3
CASSHRSGTGVYEQYF
TGTGCCAGCAGCCATCGATCCGGGACAGGAGTATACGAGCAGTACTTC
>TRBD1|TRBJ2-5|-|TRBV20-1
CSASRTGGSQTQYF
TGCAGTGCTAGTCGGACAGGGGGAAGTCAGACCCAGTACTTC
>-|TRBJ2-1|-|TRBV5-1
CASSLVGGPYNEQFF
TGCGCCAGCAGCTTGGTCGGGGGACCCTACAATGAGCAGTTCTTC
>-|TRBJ1-4|-|TRBV5-4
CASSPRGGDEKLFF
TGTGCCAGCAGCCCGCGGGGGGGAGATGAAAAACTGTTTTTT
>-|TRBJ2-1|once|TRBV7-9
CASSLALVLAPHEQFF
TGTGCCAGCAGCTTAGCGCTTGTTCTAGCGCCCCATGAGCAGTTCTTC
>-|TRBJ2-6|once|TRBV11-2
CASSFKGAGANVLTF
TGTGCCAGCAGCTTCAAGGGAGCTGGGGCCAACGTCCTGACTTTC
>-|TRBJ1-1|-|TRBV6-6
CASSYPAGVNTEAFF
TGTGCCAGCAGTTACCCGGCAGGGGTGAACACTGAAGCTTTCTTT
>TRBD2|TRBJ2-3|medium-sized|TRBV4-1
CASSQTSGTDTQYF
TGCGCCAGCAGCCAGACTAGCGGCACAGATACGCAGTATTTT
>-|TRBJ2-6|-|TRBV19
CASSMGGQTSSGANVLTF
TGTGCCAGTAGTATGGGCGGACAAACCAGCTCTGGGGCCAACGTCCTGACTTTC
>TRBD1|TRBJ1-5|-|TRBV6-5
CASSYGTGYQPQHF
TGTGCCAGCAGTTACGGGACAGGATATCAGCCCCAGCATTTT
>TRBD1|TRBJ1-2|-|TRBV6-5
CASSLRTGGYGYTF
TGTGCCAGCAGCCTCAGGACAGGCGGCTATGGCTACACCTTC
>-|TRBJ2-3|-|TRBV30
CAWSVFRSIPDTQYF
TGTGCCTGGAGTGTATTTAGAAGTATTCCAGATACGCAGTATTTT
>-|TRBJ1-2|-|TRBV30
CAWDSGLMGYTF
TGTGCCTGGGACAGCGGGTTGATGGGCTACACCTTC
>-|TRBJ1-1|-|TRBV6-5
CASSYPESEAFF
TGTGCCAGCAGTTACCCGGAGTCTGAAGCTTTCTTT
>TRBD2|TRBJ2-5|-|TRBV6-5
CASSDSQGGETQYF
TGTGCCAGCAGTGACTCCCAGGGAGGGGAGACCCAGTACTTC
>-|TRBJ2-3|-|TRBV2
CASSALSQDTQYF
TGTGCCAGCAGCGCTCTCTCCCAGGATACGCAGTATTTT
>TRBD1|TRBJ2-5|once|TRBV5-1
CASSRTGVQETQYF
TGCGCCAGCAGCAGAACAGGGGTCCAAGAGACCCAGTACTTC
>-|TRBJ1-2|-|TRBV6-6
CASSYRGAQHNYGYTF
TGTGCCAGCAGTTACCGGGGGGCACAGCATAACTATGGCTACACCTTC
>TRBD2|TRBJ2-1|-|TRBV2
CASSFSGRTLGEQFF
TGTGCTAGCAGTTTTAGCGGGAGGACCTTGGGTGAGCAGTTCTTC
>-|TRBJ1-1|-|TRBV13
CASSLGEQIEAFF
TGTGCCAGCAGCTTAGGGGAGCAAATTGAAGCTTTCTTT
>TRBD1|TRBJ1-2|-|TRBV7-8
CASSIRDRTNYGYTF
TGTGCCAGCAGCATCCGGGACAGAACTAACTATGGCTACACCTTC
>-|TRBJ2-3|once|TRBV9
CASSPQVSSTDTQYF
TGTGCCAGCAGCCCACAGGTCTCTAGCACAGATACGCAGTATTTT
>-|TRBJ2-7|-|TRBV24-1
CATSDPTGYEQYF
TGTGCCACCAGTGACCCTACAGGGTACGAGCAGTACTTC
>-|TRBJ2-3|-|TRBV11-2
CASSALAGTQYF
TGTGCCAGCAGCGCACTAGCAGGTACGCAGTATTTT
>TRBD1|TRBJ1-6|once|TRBV5-4
CASRAGTEISPLHF
TGTGCCAGCAGAGCCGGGACAGAGATTTCACCCCTCCACTTT
>-|TRBJ2-7|-|TRBV27
CASSLGGYEQYF
TGTGCCAGCAGCCTAGGGGGTTACGAGCAGTACTTC
>-|TRBJ2-7|-|TRBV18
CASSPPAGQLYEQYF
TGTGCCAGCTCACCTCCGGCAGGGCAACTTTACGAGCAGTACTTC
>-|TRBJ2-1|-|TRBV5-1
CASSLREFSHEQFF
TGCGCCAGCAGCTTGCGGGAGTTTAGCCATGAGCAGTTCTTC
>-|TRBJ2-2|-|TRBV3-1/TRBV3-2
CASRHRDAGELFF
TGTGCCAGCAGACACAGGGACGCCGGGGAGCTGTTTTTT
>TRBD1|TRBJ1-5|-|TRBV7-9
CASSRGQGNQPQHF
TGTGCCAGCAGCCGCGGACAGGGGAATCAGCCCCAGCATTTT
>-|TRBJ2-2|-|TRBV10-1
CASKADTGELFF
TGCGCCAGCAAGGCGGACACCGGGGAGCTGTTTTTT
>-|TRBJ1-5|-|TRBV11-2
CASTQGFGQPQHF
TGTGCCAGTACACAGGGCTTTGGTCAGCCCCAGCATTTT